This T cell receptor beta chain appears in the sequencing data of a study of T-cell reconstitution after alpha-beta-depleted transplantation in children. The TCRbeta library incorporated unique molecular identifiers. Each CDR3 protein gets one entry after TCRdb re-called the PCR reads with MiXCR. The sample holds 200,000 to 250,000 distinct CDR3 sequences, under 30% seen once. The CDR3 is 14 residues long. V lost 7 bases to trimming and J lost 1 base, with 10 bases between them. The germline V gene has CDR1 SNHLY and CDR2 FYNNEI. This clonotype showed up just a few times. Its antigen is unidentified. The study's findings and limits: Several hundred expanded graft clones reportedly were the source of alpha-beta T cells about two months after transplant.

This receptor was obtained from a female patient between 2 and 15 years old who had a stem cell transplant for congenital amegakaryocytic thrombocytopenia, so the T cells may come from the graft donor. The sequenced sample was PBMCs, mostly from graft donor cells, obtained 360 days after TCRalphabeta/CD19-depleted stem cell transplant. This chain connects TRBV2 to TRBJ1-4, with D tentatively TRBD1 (6 bases). CDR3 nucleotide sequence: TGTGCCAGCACGGGGACAATAACTAATGAAAAACTGTTTTTT. Amino acids: CASTGTITNEKLFF.